A single sample is the source of the 29 T cell receptor beta chains below, sequenced in a study of T cell repertoires in ileal Crohn's disease. The method was immunoSEQ multiplex PCR; TCRdb's version includes in-frame clones alone and lacks a portion of them. Of 2,000 to 3,000 clones listed, approximately 84% are singletons. Material: ileal tissue. The source of these receptors is an adult with Crohn's disease.

The genes are TRBV5-1 and TRBJ2-3; 10 bases align to TRBD1. The CDR3 runs to 15 residues. Per germline, CDR1 SGHRS and CDR2 YFSETQ. The V segment lost 3 bases and the J segment 2 bases; nucleotides outside the gene matches: 3. The CDR3 DNA reads as TGCGCCAGCAGCTCCGGGACAGGGGACACAGATACGCAGTATTTT. Protein product: CASSSGTGDTDTQYF. Together with reference TRBV5-1 and TRBJ2-3, the CDR3 gives the full variable domain: KAGVTQTPRYLIKTRGQQVTLSCSPISGHRSVSWYQQTPGQGLQFLFEYFSETQRNKGNFPGRFSGRQFSNSRSEMNVSTLELGDSALYLCASSSGTGDTDTQYFGPGTRLTVL.

The J gene is TRBJ1-1, the V gene TRBV10-1; no reliable D call. The CDR3 has 13 residues. The germline CDR1 and CDR2 sequences are WNHNN and SYGVQD (reference sequence). V was clipped by 3 bases and J by 1 base, with 6 bases between them. Here the CDR3 reads CASSESGNTEAFF. DNA for the CDR3: TGCGCCAGCAGTGAATCAGGGAACACTGAAGCTTTCTTT.

The chain uses TRBV10-3 and TRBJ2-5; D unresolved. This CDR3 has 16 amino acids. Germline CDR1 reads ENHRY; CDR2 reads SYGVKD. The V end lost 10 bases, the J end lost 4 bases, and 25 bases lay between the germline ends. In DNA, the CDR3 is TGTGCCAGCACCCCTGCTCCCCCGACGTTGGGAGAGACCCAGTACTTC. Residues: CASTPAPPTLGETQYF.

The V call is TRBV19, the J call TRBJ2-3; TRBD2 aligns across 9 bases. V was clipped by 4 bases and J by 3 bases; unmatched bases: 5. Germline V gene lookup returns CDR1 LNHDA and CDR2 SQIVND (reference sequence). The CDR3 totals 15 residues. The DNA for the CDR3 is TGTGCCAGTAGTACGGGACTAGCAAGTACAGATACGCAGTATTTT. Its protein product is CASSTGLASTDTQYF.

The V gene is TRBV29-1, the J gene TRBJ1-1, with a possible D match to TRBD1 (6 bases). The CDR3 length is 13 residues. Germline CDR1 SQVTM, CDR2 ANQGSEA. Trimming shortened V by 1 base and J by 5 bases, and 11 bases separated the two germline ends. The CDR3 protein is CSVEGQGKTEAFF. The CDR3 DNA follows: TGCAGCGTTGAAGGGCAGGGGAAAACTGAAGCTTTCTTT.

This sequence joins TRBV11-3 and TRBJ2-3; D unclear. Trimming stripped 0 bases from V and 1 base from J, with 8 bases between. Germline V CDR1 and CDR2: SGHNT, YENEEA. This CDR3 is built from 15 residues. CDR3 sequence reads: CASSLDVWGTDTQYF. For the CDR3, the DNA is TGTGCCAGCAGCTTAGACGTCTGGGGCACAGATACGCAGTATTTT.

This clone was counted only a few times. The chain carries TRBV25-1 and TRBJ1-2, with D tentatively TRBD1 (5 bases). Germline values: CDR1 MGHDK, CDR2 SYGVNS. The CDR3 extends over 14 amino acids. V dropped 3 bases and J dropped 8 bases, with 16 bases sitting between them. The DNA for the CDR3 is TGTGCCAGCAGTGAGCTCCGGGGGGAGAGGGGCTACACCTTC. The encoded protein is CASSELRGERGYTF.

V is TRBV2 and J is TRBJ1-6; 7 positions agree with TRBD1. The CDR3 has 15 residues. V was clipped by 7 bases and J by 7 bases; unmatched bases: 10. The V gene's germline CDR1 is SNHLY and CDR2 FYNNEI. CDR3 in amino acids: CASNTWTGGNSPLHF. DNA of the CDR3: TGTGCCAGCAACACATGGACAGGTGGAAATTCACCCCTCCACTTT.

The rearrangement links TRBV5-7 to TRBJ1-2; D possibly corresponds to TRBD1 (6 bases). TRBV5-7 is treated as an ORF (open reading frame) with a function not yet certain. This CDR3 is 15 amino acids long. Trimming left V 4 bases short and J 4 bases short, with 17 bases between. CDR3 DNA sequence: TGTGCCAGCAGCCCGGGGGGGGGCAAACGCTATGGCTACACCTTC. Protein: CASSPGGGKRYGYTF.

The V call is TRBV15, the J call TRBJ2-1; D is ambiguous. CDR3 size: 14 residues. Per the germline V gene, CDR1 is LNHNV and CDR2 is YYDKDF (reference sequence). V was clipped by 0 bases and J by 3 bases, with 6 bases between them. As DNA, the CDR3 is TGTGCCACCAGCAGAGACAAGAACTACAATGAGCAGTTCTTC. This encodes CATSRDKNYNEQFF.

This clone was observed a single time. CDR3 in DNA: TGTGCCAGCAGACTAGCGGGAGTGGGGGAGCAGTTCTTC. The encoded protein is CASRLAGVGEQFF. V usage is TRBV7-2 and J usage is TRBJ2-1, with 11 nucleotides matching TRBD2. V lost 6 bases, J lost 10 bases, and 5 bases stayed unmatched. The CDR3 extends over 13 amino acids. Germline CDR1 SGHTA, CDR2 FQGNSA. The complete variable domain, with remaining parts taken from reference TRBV7-2 and TRBJ2-1, reads GAGVSQSPSNKVTEKGKDVELRCDPISGHTALYWYRQSLGQGLEFLIYFQGNSAPDKSGLPSDRFSAERTGGSVSTLTIQRTQQEDSAVYLCASRLAGVGEQFFGPGTRLTVL.

This clone was observed a handful of times. The V and J genes are TRBV2 and TRBJ1-1; D ambiguous. CDR1 and CDR2 from the germline V gene are SNHLY and FYNNEI. Between the trimmed V and J ends, which lost 5 bases and 1 base, there was a span of 8 bases. The CDR3 is made up of 13 amino acids. CDR3 sequence: CASSLRANTEAFF. The DNA of the CDR3 is TGTGCCAGCAGTTTACGAGCGAACACTGAAGCTTTCTTT.

V and J are TRBV19 and TRBJ2-2, with a possible D match to TRBD2 (5 bases). V dropped 6 bases and J dropped 7 bases, with 15 bases sitting between them. CDR1 LNHDA and CDR2 SQIVND come from the germline V gene (reference sequence). This CDR3 spans 14 amino acids. This chain's CDR3 is CASSPLIEGGELFF. CDR3 nucleotides: TGTGCCAGTAGCCCCCTCATAGAGGGCGGGGAGCTGTTTTTT.

This chain joins TRBV2 and TRBJ2-1; D perhaps matches TRBD1 (6 bases). From germline, CDR1 is SNHLY and CDR2 FYNNEI. This CDR3 contains 13 residues. Trimming took 4 bases from V and 6 from J, leaving 10 bases between them. The CDR3 sequence is CASSAQQGNEQFF. DNA for the CDR3: TGTGCCAGCAGTGCTCAACAGGGCAATGAGCAGTTCTTC. The full variable domain, rest sourced from reference TRBV2 and TRBJ2-1, is EPEVTQTPSHQVTQMGQEVILRCVPISNHLYFYWYRQILGQKVEFLVSFYNNEISEKSEIFDDQFSVERPDGSNFTLKIRSTKLEDSAMYFCASSAQQGNEQFFGPGTRLTVL.

The J gene is TRBJ2-3, the V gene TRBV21-1. TRBV21-1 is flagged as a pseudogene. This CDR3 is 16 amino acids long. CDR3 residues: CASSVTTKENTDTQYF. The CDR3 DNA follows: TGTGCCAGCAGCGTAACGACCAAGGAAAACACAGATACGCAGTATTTT.

This clone came up a few times. V and J are TRBV4-2 and TRBJ1-6; D is uncertain. This CDR3 spans 16 amino acids. Germline V gene lookup returns CDR1 LGHNA and CDR2 YNFKEQ. V lost 0 bases, J lost 9 bases, and 15 bases lay in between. The DNA for the CDR3 is TGTGCCAGCAGCCAAGAGGGTTCAAGGGATCCTTCACCCCTCCACTTT. It yields the protein CASSQEGSRDPSPLHF.

The rearrangement uses TRBV11-2 and TRBJ1-2; no firm D call. Germline V gene data show CDR1 as SGHAT and CDR2 as FQNNGV. V lost 2 bases and J lost 2, with 9 bases in between. The CDR3 consists of 14 residues. DNA for the CDR3: TGTGCCAGCAGCTTACTAGGGTCCAACTATGGCTACACCTTC. It specifies CASSLLGSNYGYTF.

The chain employs TRBV5-4 and TRBJ2-2, with a weak D call TRBD1 (5 bases). V was trimmed by 1 base and J by 5 bases, leaving 12 bases between them. The germline CDR1 and CDR2 sequences are SGHNT and YYREEE (reference sequence). The CDR3 sequence is 15 residues long. The CDR3 DNA reads TGTGCCAGCAGCTTGAGGGGCGGAGAGACCGGGGAGCTGTTTTTT. It codes for CASSLRGGETGELFF.

The V gene is TRBV5-1, the J gene TRBJ1-2; 9 bases align to TRBD1. V shed 4 bases, J shed 8 bases, and the junction held 6 bases outside the gene matches. The CDR3 spans 13 residues. In germline, CDR1 is SGHRS, CDR2 YFSETQ. CDR3 region: CASSPQGAGGYTF. CDR3 nucleotide sequence: TGCGCCAGCAGCCCACAGGGGGCGGGAGGCTACACCTTC.

This chain connects TRBV9 to TRBJ2-7, with 12 bases lining up with TRBD2. Germline CDR1 is SGDLS and CDR2 is YYNGEE. Trimming took 4 bases from V and 7 from J; bases not matched to a gene: 9. This CDR3 has 15 residues. Written as DNA, the CDR3 is TGTGCCAGCAGCCCCAGACTAGCGGGGGTGGGGGAGCAGTACTTC. It codes for CASSPRLAGVGEQYF.

In this sample, this clone turned up once. The chain couples TRBV6-5 to TRBJ2-1; 7 nucleotides line up with TRBD2. Per the germline V gene, CDR1 is MNHEY and CDR2 is SVGAGI. The CDR3 totals 16 residues. V lost 4 bases and J lost 0; bases outside the gene matches: 6. CDR3 protein: CASSWSASGSYNEQFF. The CDR3 coding sequence is TGTGCCAGCAGTTGGTCGGCTAGCGGCTCCTACAATGAGCAGTTCTTC.

The chain combines TRBV7-9 with TRBJ1-1, with D tentatively TRBD1 (5 bases). CDR1 SEHNR and CDR2 FQNEAQ come from the germline V gene (reference sequence). The CDR3 totals 14 residues. V lost 7 bases and J lost 2, with 14 bases in between. Here the CDR3 reads CASITVGANTEAFF. The CDR3 nucleotides read TGTGCCAGCATCACAGTAGGGGCTAACACTGAAGCTTTCTTT. Based on the CDR3 plus reference TRBV7-9 and TRBJ1-1, the full variable domain is DTGVSQNPRHKITKRGQNVTFRCDPISEHNRLYWYRQTLGQGPEFLTYFQNEAQLEKSRLLSDRFSAERPKGSFSTLEIQRTEQGDSAMYLCASITVGANTEAFFGQGTRLTVV.

V and J are TRBV7-6 and TRBJ1-3, with a tentative D call TRBD1 (5 bases). Germline CDR1 reads SGHVS; CDR2 reads FNYEAQ. V was clipped by 4 bases and J by 10 bases, with 14 bases between them. The CDR3 sequence is 13 residues long. DNA of the CDR3: TGTGCCAGCAGCTCCTCTCGGGGGGGAACCATATATTTT. Translation gives CASSSSRGGTIYF.

V gene TRBV5-1 combines with J gene TRBJ2-3; TRBD1 agrees at 7 bases. Per germline, CDR1 SGHRS and CDR2 YFSETQ. V gave up 0 bases and J gave up 6 bases; unmatched junction bases: 13. The CDR3 runs to 17 residues. CDR3 nucleotides: TGCGCCAGCAGCTTGGAGTGGGGGACAGCGGCGGCCGATACGCAGTATTTT. Protein: CASSLEWGTAAADTQYF.

J is TRBJ1-3 and V is TRBV5-4; D perhaps matches TRBD1 (5 bases). Trimming took off 1 base at V and 0 bases at J, with 11 bases between the two ends. Germline CDR1 reads SGHNT; CDR2 reads YYREEE (reference sequence). CDR3 length: 16 residues. CDR3 bases: TGTGCCAGCAGCTTGCTAGGGGTCGGCTCTGGAAACACCATATATTTT. Its protein is CASSLLGVGSGNTIYF. The full variable domain, completed using reference TRBV5-4 and TRBJ1-3, is ETGVTQSPTHLIKTRGQQVTLRCSSQSGHNTVSWYQQALGQGPQFIFQYYREEENGRGNFPPRFSGLQFPNYSSELNVNALELDDSALYLCASSLLGVGSGNTIYFGEGSWLTVV.

The chain joins TRBV2 to TRBJ2-1; possible D gene TRBD1, 6 bases. The CDR3 runs 14 residues. With 8 bases removed from V and 4 bases from J, the gap between germline ends came to 15 bases. CDR1 is SNHLY and CDR2 is FYNNEI in the germline V gene. The CDR3 spells CASATGQSYNEQFF. In DNA form, the CDR3 reads TGTGCCAGCGCAACCGGACAGTCTTACAATGAGCAGTTCTTC. Full variable domain (remainder filled in from reference TRBV2 and TRBJ2-1): EPEVTQTPSHQVTQMGQEVILRCVPISNHLYFYWYRQILGQKVEFLVSFYNNEISEKSEIFDDQFSVERPDGSNFTLKIRSTKLEDSAMYFCASATGQSYNEQFFGPGTRLTVL.

The chain carries TRBV28 and TRBJ1-2; D not certain. The CDR3 is 14 amino acids. Germline V gene lookup returns CDR1 MDHEN and CDR2 SYDVKM. Trimming removed 7 bases at V and 0 bases at J, with 12 bases between. CDR3 protein: CASITALTNYGYTF. For the CDR3, the DNA is TGTGCCAGCATAACGGCTCTTACTAACTATGGCTACACCTTC.

The chain uses TRBV4-1 and TRBJ1-1; no firm D call. The germline V gene encodes CDR1 MGHRA and CDR2 YSYEKL. V lost 2 bases to trimming and J lost 1 base, with 11 bases between them. The CDR3 loop spans 15 amino acids. The CDR3 DNA reads as TGCGCCAGCAGCCAACACACCTCGGGGAACACTGAAGCTTTCTTT. Protein product: CASSQHTSGNTEAFF.

This rearrangement joins TRBV5-6 to TRBJ2-7; 11 bases are shared with TRBD2. V was pared by 3 bases and J by 3 bases, with 2 bases of the junction left unmatched. Looked up from germline, CDR1 is SGHDT and CDR2 is YYEEEE. The CDR3 has 14 residues. The chain's CDR3 is CASSSGLAVYEQYF. The CDR3 DNA reads TGTGCCAGCAGCTCGGGACTAGCGGTCTACGAGCAGTACTTC.